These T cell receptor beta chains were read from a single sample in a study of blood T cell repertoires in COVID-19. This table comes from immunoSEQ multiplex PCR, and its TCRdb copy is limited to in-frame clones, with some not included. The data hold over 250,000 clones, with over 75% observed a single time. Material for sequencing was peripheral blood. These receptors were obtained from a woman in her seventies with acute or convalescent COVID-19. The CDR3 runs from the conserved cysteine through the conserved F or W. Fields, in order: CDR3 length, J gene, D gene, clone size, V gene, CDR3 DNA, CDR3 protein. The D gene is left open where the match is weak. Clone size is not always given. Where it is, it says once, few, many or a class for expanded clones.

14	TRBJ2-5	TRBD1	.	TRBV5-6	TGTGCCAGCAGCTTATCGGCAGGGGGAGAGACCCAGTACTTC	CASSLSAGGETQYF
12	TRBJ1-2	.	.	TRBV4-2	TGTGCCAGCAGCCAAAGCCACTATGGCTACACCTTC	CASSQSHYGYTF
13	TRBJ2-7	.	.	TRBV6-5	TGTGCCAGCACCGCGGACATTAACTACGAGCAGTACTTC	CASTADINYEQYF
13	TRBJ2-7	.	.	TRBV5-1	TGCGCCAGCAGCTTGGACCCCGCTACCGAGCAGTACTTC	CASSLDPATEQYF
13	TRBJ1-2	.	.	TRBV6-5	TGTGCCAGCAGCTGGGGGCCCCACTATGGCTACACCTTC	CASSWGPHYGYTF
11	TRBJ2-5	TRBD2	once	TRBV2	TGTGCCAGCGGGAGGGGAGAGACCCAGTACTTC	CASGRGETQYF
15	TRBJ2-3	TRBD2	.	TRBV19	TGTGCCAGTAGTGTGGGACTAGCGGGGCCAGATACGCAGTATTTT	CASSVGLAGPDTQYF
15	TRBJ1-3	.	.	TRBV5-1	TGCGCCAGCAGCTCCCCAGGGATAGCTGGAAACACCATATATTTT	CASSSPGIAGNTIYF
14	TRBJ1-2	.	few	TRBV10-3	TGTGCCATCAGTGACCAGCAGGGAGGCGATGGCTACACCTTC	CAISDQQGGDGYTF
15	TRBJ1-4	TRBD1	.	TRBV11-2	TGTGCCAGCAGCCCTCTTACAGGGGTTGATGAAAAACTGTTTTTT	CASSPLTGVDEKLFF
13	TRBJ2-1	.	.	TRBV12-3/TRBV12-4	TGTGCCAGCAGTTTAGTGGGGAGCAATGAGCAGTTCTTC	CASSLVGSNEQFF
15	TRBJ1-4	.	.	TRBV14	TGTGCCAGCAGCCCTGGTGTGGCTGCGGGTGAAAAACTGTTTTTT	CASSPGVAAGEKLFF
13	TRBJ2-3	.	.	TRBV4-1	TGCGCCAGCAGCCTTCAGGAGGGGGATACGCAGTATTTT	CASSLQEGDTQYF
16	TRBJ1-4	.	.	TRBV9	TGTGCCAGCAGTACCGGAGGTGGCTCTTCTAATGAAAAACTGTTTTTT	CASSTGGGSSNEKLFF
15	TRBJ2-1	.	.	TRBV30	TGTGCCTGGAGTGCAAAGCGCAGCTCCTACAATGAGCAGTTCTTC	CAWSAKRSSYNEQFF
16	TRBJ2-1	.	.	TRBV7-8	TGTGCCAGCAGGGCCACTGGGGTCAGGGATCACAATGAGCAGTTCTTC	CASRATGVRDHNEQFF
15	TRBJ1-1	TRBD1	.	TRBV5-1	TGCGCCAGCAGCTTGGCCCCGGACAGGGACACTGAAGCTTTCTTT	CASSLAPDRDTEAFF
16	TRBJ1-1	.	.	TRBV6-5	TGTGCCAGCAGTTACTCGAGGACCGGCCAGGGAGGACAAGCTTTCTTT	CASSYSRTGQGGQAFF
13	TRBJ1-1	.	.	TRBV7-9	TGTGCCAGCAGCCAAAGGGGTATGGCTGAAGCTTTCTTT	CASSQRGMAEAFF
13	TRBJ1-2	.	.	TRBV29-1	TGCAGCGTTGAAGACGGGGGACCACGAGGCTACACCTTC	CSVEDGGPRGYTF
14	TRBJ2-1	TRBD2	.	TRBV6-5	TGTGCCAGCACCCCCGGGGGGTCCTACAATGAGCAGTTCTTC	CASTPGGSYNEQFF
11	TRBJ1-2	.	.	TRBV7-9	TGTGCCAGCAGCGTTGGAGGGGTAGCCACCTTC	CASSVGGVATF
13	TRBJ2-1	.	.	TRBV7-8	TGTGCCAGCAGCCTACTTCGACAGGCTGAGCAGTTCTTC	CASSLLRQAEQFF
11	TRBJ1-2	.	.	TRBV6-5	TGTGCCAGCGACCGACAGACTGGCTACACCTTC	CASDRQTGYTF
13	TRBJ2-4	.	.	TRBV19	TGTGCCAGTAGTATAAGAGGGAAAAACATTCAGTACTTC	CASSIRGKNIQYF
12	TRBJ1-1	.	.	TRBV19	TGTGCCAGTAGTATTTCAGGGGCGGAGGCTTTCTTT	CASSISGAEAFF
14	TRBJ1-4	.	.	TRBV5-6	TGTGCCAGCAGCTGGGGCAGCAAGCTCGCAAAACTGTTTTTT	CASSWGSKLAKLFF
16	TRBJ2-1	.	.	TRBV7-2	TGTGCCAGCAGCCGGACGGGTGGGGGGACCTACAATGAGCAGTTCTTC	CASSRTGGGTYNEQFF
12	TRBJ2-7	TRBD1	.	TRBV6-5	TGTGCCAGCAGTAGGGACAGTTACGAGCAGTACTTC	CASSRDSYEQYF
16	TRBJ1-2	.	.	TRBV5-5	TGTGCCAGCAGCTGGCCGGGAGATGGGTTAATCTATGGCTACACCTTC	CASSWPGDGLIYGYTF
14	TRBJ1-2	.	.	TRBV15	TGTGCCACCAGCAGACGGGGATTGGGATATGGCTACACCTTC	CATSRRGLGYGYTF
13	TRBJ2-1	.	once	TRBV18	TGTGCCAGCTCACCAGGGGGCGTTAATGAGCAGTTCTTC	CASSPGGVNEQFF
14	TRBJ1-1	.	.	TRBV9	TGTGCCAGCTCCCAGGCCCGGATGAACACTGAAGCTTTCTTT	CASSQARMNTEAFF
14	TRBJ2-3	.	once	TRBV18	TGTGCCAGCTCACCTCTAGCGAGTACAGATACGCAGTATTTT	CASSPLASTDTQYF
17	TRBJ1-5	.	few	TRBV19	TGTGCCAGTAGTATAGAAAGGGCCGGGGGTAGCAATCAGCCCCAGCATTTT	CASSIERAGGSNQPQHF
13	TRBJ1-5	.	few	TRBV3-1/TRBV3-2	TGTGCCAGCAGTAACTTAGGCAATCAGCCCCAGCATTTT	CASSNLGNQPQHF
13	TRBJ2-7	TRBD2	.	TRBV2	TGTGCCAGCACGGGGACTAGCGGGGGTTACTTGTACTTC	CASTGTSGGYLYF
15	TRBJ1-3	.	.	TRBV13	TGTGCCAGCAGCTTAGACTCCTCCTCTGGAAACACCATATATTTT	CASSLDSSSGNTIYF
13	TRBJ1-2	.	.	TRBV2	TGTGCCGGTACCGGACAGCTCGACTTTAACTACACCTTC	CAGTGQLDFNYTF
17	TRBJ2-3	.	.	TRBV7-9	TGTGCCAGCAGCTTACCATCCCTATTTCCCTTGGTGGATACGCAGTATTTT	CASSLPSLFPLVDTQYF
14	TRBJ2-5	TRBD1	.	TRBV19	TGTGCCAGTAGTATATCAGGACAGGGGGAGACCCAGTACTTC	CASSISGQGETQYF
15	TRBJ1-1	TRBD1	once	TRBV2	TGTGCCAGCAGTGAACGGCAGGGGGATCTTAGGGCAGCTTTCTTT	CASSERQGDLRAAFF
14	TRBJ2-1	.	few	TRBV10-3	TGTGCCATCTCCAAGGACTCCTCCTACAATGAGCAGTTCTTC	CAISKDSSYNEQFF
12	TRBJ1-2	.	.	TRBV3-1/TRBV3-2	TGTGCCAGCAGCCAAACTAGGGGGACCAACACCTTC	CASSQTRGTNTF
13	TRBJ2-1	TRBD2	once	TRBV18	TGTGCCAGCTCACCGGGGGGGGACCATGAGCAGTTCTTC	CASSPGGDHEQFF
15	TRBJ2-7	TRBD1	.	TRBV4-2	TGTGCCAGCAGCCAGGACTTTAGTGACAGGGGCGAGCAGTACTTC	CASSQDFSDRGEQYF
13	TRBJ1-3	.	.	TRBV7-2	TGTGCCAGCAGCTTAGAGAGTGGAAACACCATATATTTT	CASSLESGNTIYF
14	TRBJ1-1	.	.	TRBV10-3	TGTGCCATCAGTGAGCAGGTCGGAAACACTGAAGCTTTCTTT	CAISEQVGNTEAFF